The 21 T cell receptor beta chains listed next were all sequenced from one sample in a study of regulatory T cells in long-lasting Graves disease. Stated time point: newly diagnosed GD, antithyroid drugs for less than 3 months. PBMC-derived RNA was used for the TCR library. CDR3-region Arm-PCR and iRepertoire HTBI primers produced the TCR beta libraries. A single record per CDR3 protein comes from TCRdb applying MiXCR to the multiplex PCR reads. The sample shows roughly 380,000 distinct CDR3 sequences, over 15% of them seen only once. The sample was also reused in another study, on T cells in Graves' hyperthyroidism and ophthalmopathy.

The sequencing here drew on peripheral blood mononuclear cells (PBMCs), taken at new diagnosis, from a patient treated with antithyroid drugs. Receptors originate from a man in his forties or fifties with Graves disease.

At least ten counts were recorded for this clonotype. The rearrangement uses TRBV30 and TRBJ1-5; weak D call: TRBD1 (6 bases). The V end lost 2 bases, the J end lost 4 bases, and 15 bases lay between the germline ends. Germline loops: CDR1 GTSNPN, CDR2 SVGIG (reference sequence). The CDR3 is made up of 15 amino acids. CDR3 amino acids: CAWSPRGGRNQPQHF. The CDR3 bases are TGTGCCTGGAGTCCCCGGGGGGGGCGGAATCAGCCCCAGCATTTT.

This clonotype was recorded many times. V is TRBV18 and J is TRBJ1-1; D perhaps matches TRBD1 (6 bases). The V end lost 3 bases, the J end lost 0 bases, and 17 bases lay between the germline ends. CDR1 and CDR2 from the germline V gene are KGHSH and LQKENI. CDR3 length: 17 residues. The chain's CDR3 is CASSPRTPTGVNTEAFF. DNA for the CDR3: TGTGCCAGCTCACCCCGAACCCCGACAGGAGTGAACACTGAAGCTTTCTTT.

This clonotype has ten or more counts. This chain links TRBV9 with TRBJ2-3; D uncertain. The V gene's germline CDR1 is SGDLS and CDR2 YYNGEE. The V and J ends lost 4 bases and 0 bases respectively, with 6 bases between them. The CDR3 loop spans 13 amino acids. CDR3 sequence reads: CASSPESTDTQYF. The CDR3 coding sequence is TGTGCCAGCAGCCCGGAGAGCACAGATACGCAGTATTTT.

This clonotype was counted ten times or more. The J gene is TRBJ2-1, the V gene TRBV2; 9 nucleotides match TRBD1. This CDR3 is 16 amino acids long. Trimming removed 2 bases from V and 4 bases from J; junction bases left unmatched: 6. Germline V gene sequence: CDR1 SNHLY, CDR2 FYNNEI. This chain's CDR3 is CASSETVTGGYNEQFF. The DNA for the CDR3 is TGTGCCAGCAGTGAAACGGTGACAGGGGGTTACAATGAGCAGTTCTTC. Full variable domain (remainder filled in from reference TRBV2 and TRBJ2-1): EPEVTQTPSHQVTQMGQEVILRCVPISNHLYFYWYRQILGQKVEFLVSFYNNEISEKSEIFDDQFSVERPDGSNFTLKIRSTKLEDSAMYFCASSETVTGGYNEQFFGPGTRLTVL.

Ten or more counts support this clonotype. The rearrangement links TRBV6-5 to TRBJ1-1; TRBD1 matches 7 bases. The trim removed 6 bases at V and 2 bases at J, leaving 6 bases unmatched. The germline gives CDR1 MNHEY, CDR2 SVGAGI. The CDR3 extends over 14 amino acids. The CDR3 nucleotides are TGTGCCAGCAGGTACAGGGGACTAAACACTGAAGCTTTCTTT. Translating it yields CASRYRGLNTEAFF.

CDR3 nucleotides: TGTGCCAGCAGCCTCCAGGGGGAGGAGCAGTACTTC. Translating gives CASSLQGEEQYF. The chain uses TRBV7-9 and TRBJ2-7; 7 bases are shared with TRBD1. This CDR3 region has 12 residues. Germline V CDR1 and CDR2: SEHNR, FQNEAQ (reference sequence). With V trimmed by 5 bases and J by 7 bases, 5 bases remained unmatched.

On this clonotype: It is likely a read error: a sequence one base away is far more abundant. The chain recombines TRBV7-9 with TRBJ2-7; no reliable D call. Germline CDR1 is SEHNR and CDR2 is FQNEAQ (reference sequence). V was shortened by 11 bases and J by 3 bases, with 17 bases between the two germline ends. This CDR3 spans 13 amino acids. Here the CDR3 reads CAWSIVDHYEQYF. CDR3 coding DNA: TGTGCCTGGAGTATTGTGGACCACTACGAGCAGTACTTC.

As regards this clonotype: A far larger clone is a single base away, which makes a read error likely. The rearrangement joins TRBV2 to TRBJ2-3; TRBD1 agrees at 9 bases. The DNA end is more similar to TRBJ2-1, so the J call may be wrong. Looked up from germline, CDR1 is SNHLY and CDR2 is FYNNEI. This CDR3 region has 14 residues. The CDR3 sequence: CASSDRTGVSEQFF. The CDR3 region has the DNA TGTGCCAGCAGTGACAGGACAGGGGTTAGTGAGCAGTTCTTC.

The chain couples TRBV20-1 to TRBJ1-1; D not resolved. CDR1 is DFQATT and CDR2 is SNEGSKA in the germline V gene (reference sequence). This CDR3 region has 11 residues. V was trimmed by 5 bases and J by 10 bases, leaving 14 bases between them. CDR3 residues: CSAASESPAFF. The CDR3 DNA follows: TGCAGTGCTGCCAGTGAATCCCCAGCTTTCTTT.

This clonotype was picked up many times. The chain recombines TRBV24-1 with TRBJ1-4, with TRBD1 identical over 8 bases. In germline, CDR1 is KGHDR, CDR2 SFDVKD. The CDR3 is made up of 17 amino acids. J gave up 0 bases and V 3 bases, and 5 bases lay outside the gene matches. Here the CDR3 DNA reads TGTGCCACCAGTGATGGACAGGGTTTTGCAACTAATGAAAAACTGTTTTTT. Translated: CATSDGQGFATNEKLFF.

About this clonotype: The junction differs from germline at one of its ends, possibly a read error. The V gene is TRBV7-9, the J gene TRBJ2-3; D gene unclear. This CDR3 is 13 amino acids long. Germline V lookup: CDR1 SEHNR, CDR2 FQNEAQ (reference sequence). CDR3 in amino acids: CASSQTPTDTRYF. CDR3 bases: TGTGCCAGCAGCCAAACCCCCACAGATACGCGGTATTTT.

This clonotype came up many times. The gene calls are TRBV28 and TRBJ2-4; D remains unclear. The CDR3 has 13 amino acids. Trimming shortened V by 7 bases and J by 4 bases, and 11 bases separated the two germline ends. CDR1 is MDHEN, CDR2 SYDVKM, per germline. In nucleotides, the CDR3 is TGTGCCAGCAACCGTTCGGCGAAAAACATTCAGTACTTC. It yields the protein CASNRSAKNIQYF. The complete variable domain, with remaining parts taken from reference TRBV28 and TRBJ2-4, reads DVKVTQSSRYLVKRTGEKVFLECVQDMDHENMFWYRQDPGLGLRLIYFSYDVKMKEKGDIPEGYSVSREKKERFSLILESASTNQTSMYLCASNRSAKNIQYFGAGTRLSVL.

The genes are TRBV9 and TRBJ1-6, with a tentative D call TRBD1 (5 bases). The germline V gene encodes CDR1 SGDLS and CDR2 YYNGEE. The germline V and J ends were trimmed by 0 bases and 5 bases, with 12 bases remaining between them. The CDR3 spans 16 residues. The CDR3 is CASSVGGLQDNSPLHF. CDR3 bases: TGTGCCAGCAGCGTAGGGGGCCTCCAAGATAATTCACCCCTCCACTTT.

This clonotype was recorded at least ten times. V is TRBV12-3 or TRBV12-4 and J is TRBJ2-3; D is perhaps TRBD2 (6 bases). The CDR3 is made up of 15 amino acids. The V gene lost 6 bases and the J gene lost 1 base, with 14 bases spanning the gap. The DNA of the CDR3 is TGTGCCAGCAGCCAACCGGGACTCGGCACAGATACGCAGTATTTT. This sequence encodes CASSQPGLGTDTQYF.

This clonotype has at least ten counts. The genes are TRBV2 and TRBJ1-4; a possible D gene is TRBD1 (5 bases). This CDR3 region has 13 residues. Germline CDR1 SNHLY, CDR2 FYNNEI. V lost 7 bases and J 7 bases, leaving 13 bases between the germline ends. The chain's CDR3 is CASTVRVAEKLFF. As DNA, the CDR3 is TGTGCCAGCACGGTCAGGGTGGCTGAAAAACTGTTTTTT.

This clonotype was seen repeatedly, ten times or more. The V call is TRBV5-1, the J call TRBJ2-1, with unresolved D. The V gene lost 3 bases and the J gene lost 5 bases, with 9 bases spanning the gap. This CDR3 is built from 13 residues. The germline V gene has CDR1 SGHRS and CDR2 YFSETQ. The CDR3 spells CASSSGRHNEQFF. In DNA, the CDR3 is TGCGCCAGCAGCTCTGGGCGACACAATGAGCAGTTCTTC. Drawing the rest from reference TRBV5-1 and TRBJ2-1, the complete variable domain is KAGVTQTPRYLIKTRGQQVTLSCSPISGHRSVSWYQQTPGQGLQFLFEYFSETQRNKGNFPGRFSGRQFSNSRSEMNVSTLELGDSALYLCASSSGRHNEQFFGPGTRLTVL.

This clonotype showed up many times. The V call is TRBV10-3, the J call TRBJ2-5; 8 bases are shared with TRBD2. Unmatched junction bases numbered 9, after V lost 8 bases and J lost 4 bases. There are 14 residues in the CDR3. Germline-derived CDR1 and CDR2 are ENHRY and SYGVKD. The CDR3 is CAIGLGTSVETQYF. The CDR3 DNA reads as TGTGCCATCGGCCTTGGGACTAGTGTAGAGACCCAGTACTTC.

In this sample, this clonotype turned up many times. This chain uses TRBV7-9 with TRBJ1-5; D might be TRBD1 (5 bases). Germline CDR1 is SEHNR and CDR2 is FQNEAQ (reference sequence). The CDR3 runs 17 residues. Trimming cost V 5 bases and J 3 bases, with 20 bases left between them. The CDR3 DNA sequence: TGTGCCAGCAGCCCGACAGTCCCTCACATCCCCAATCAGCCCCAGCATTTT. Translating gives CASSPTVPHIPNQPQHF.

This clonotype occurred many times. This chain uses TRBV10-2 with TRBJ1-1; D is unresolved. V was clipped by 4 bases and J by 4 bases, with 13 bases between them. Germline values: CDR1 WSHSY, CDR2 SAAADI. The CDR3 spans 14 residues. CDR3 sequence (DNA): TGCGCCAGCAGTGGATCTCGACCAGGCACTGAAGCTTTCTTT. Residues: CASSGSRPGTEAFF.

The V call is TRBV20-1, the J call TRBJ2-3; D is possibly TRBD1 (6 bases). V gave up 8 bases and J gave up 2 bases, with 14 bases separating them. Looked up from germline, CDR1 is DFQATT and CDR2 is SNEGSKA (reference sequence). The CDR3 has 13 amino acids. CDR3: CSLRDTTTDTQYF. The CDR3, as DNA: TGCAGTCTCCGGGACACCACCACAGATACGCAGTATTTT.

This clonotype came up a few times. The rearrangement uses TRBV11-3 and TRBJ2-7; a possible D gene is TRBD2 (7 bases). This CDR3 contains 14 residues. The germline V gene encodes CDR1 SGHNT and CDR2 YENEEA. The V end lost 1 base, the J end lost 7 bases, and 14 bases lay between the germline ends. CDR3 loop: CASSLGAGAGEQYF. In nucleotides, the CDR3 is TGTGCCAGCAGCTTAGGTGCGGGGGCGGGTGAGCAGTACTTC.